The 14 T cell receptor beta chains below were found in one sample sequenced in a study of blood T cell repertoires in COVID-19. TCRdb's copy holds only in-frame clones and misses some; the assay was immunoSEQ multiplex PCR. The table has some 300,000 clones, roughly 87% seen once. Sequenced input: PBMCs or T cells enriched from blood (not recorded which). These receptors were taken from a woman in her twenties or thirties who had recovered from COVID-19.

This clone appeared a single time. This CDR3 is CASSETSGVGIQYF. In DNA form, the CDR3 reads TGTGCCAGCAGTGAGACTAGCGGGGTTGGCATTCAGTACTTC. The chain joins TRBV2 to TRBJ2-4, with 11 bases that match TRBD2. Trimming at V came to 3 bases and at J to 9 bases, leaving 4 bases not matched to a gene. The germline V gene has CDR1 SNHLY and CDR2 FYNNEI. This CDR3 has 14 amino acids. Based on the CDR3 plus reference TRBV2 and TRBJ2-4, the full variable domain is EPEVTQTPSHQVTQMGQEVILRCVPISNHLYFYWYRQILGQKVEFLVSFYNNEISEKSEIFDDQFSVERPDGSNFTLKIRSTKLEDSAMYFCASSETSGVGIQYFGAGTRLSVL.

The chain employs TRBV27 and TRBJ1-6, with 7 positions matching TRBD1. The germline CDR1 and CDR2 sequences are MNHEY and SMNVEV (reference sequence). J lost 5 bases, V lost 5 bases, and 9 bases had no gene match. The CDR3 is made up of 16 amino acids. This CDR3 is CASSQRDRVDNSPLHF. The CDR3 region has the DNA TGTGCCAGCAGTCAACGAGACAGGGTCGATAATTCACCCCTCCACTTT.

This clone has only a few counts. This chain joins TRBV24-1 and TRBJ1-1, with D tentatively TRBD1 (5 bases). V lost 2 bases, J lost 0 bases, and 15 bases lay in between. CDR1 and CDR2 from the germline V gene are KGHDR and SFDVKD. The CDR3 runs 17 residues. The CDR3 DNA sequence: TGTGCCACCAGTGATTCCAGGGCTAACCTTCTGAACACTGAAGCTTTCTTT. It translates to CATSDSRANLLNTEAFF.

This chain links TRBV2 with TRBJ2-5; 7 bases are a match to TRBD2. Losses at the gene ends were 3 bases for V and 7 bases for J; bases not matched to a gene: 2. The CDR3 length is 12 residues. The germline gives CDR1 SNHLY, CDR2 FYNNEI. This chain's CDR3 is CASSDGGGTQYF. The CDR3 nucleotides read TGTGCCAGCAGTGATGGGGGGGGGACCCAGTACTTC.

The chain recombines TRBV27 with TRBJ1-2; D gene unclear. CDR1 is MNHEY and CDR2 is SMNVEV in the germline V gene (reference sequence). Trimming removed 10 bases from V and 6 bases from J, with 18 bases in between. The CDR3 is 13 amino acids. The CDR3 sequence is CATDGLESDGYTF. For the CDR3, the DNA is TGTGCCACCGATGGACTCGAGAGTGATGGCTACACCTTC.

The chain carries TRBV5-1 and TRBJ1-3; tentatively, D is TRBD1 (5 bases). The CDR3 is made up of 15 amino acids. Trimming took off 5 bases at V and 1 base at J, with 13 bases between the two ends. Germline V gene data show CDR1 as SGHRS and CDR2 as YFSETQ. CDR3 loop: CASSWGGESGNTIYF. DNA for the CDR3: TGCGCCAGCAGTTGGGGAGGGGAGTCTGGAAACACCATATATTTT.

This clone was recorded once. The V gene is TRBV9, the J gene TRBJ1-2; 8 bases are shared with TRBD1. Germline lookup yields CDR1 SGDLS and CDR2 YYNGEE. The junction had 8 bases not matched to a gene; V was cut back by 0 bases and J by 1 base. This CDR3 is 17 amino acids long. Here the CDR3 reads CASSVEPGGRGNYGYTF. The CDR3 nucleotides are TGTGCCAGCAGCGTAGAGCCAGGGGGCCGGGGTAACTATGGCTACACCTTC.

The CDR3, as DNA: TGTGCCAGCAGTCCGTTAGCGGGGGCCTTGAACACCGGGGAGCTGTTTTTT. Protein product: CASSPLAGALNTGELFF. The chain carries TRBV5-4 and TRBJ2-2, with TRBD2 matching 9 bases. Germline CDR1 and CDR2: SGHNT and YYREEE (reference sequence). The CDR3 contains 17 residues. J lost 1 base, V lost 5 bases, and 9 bases had no gene match.

This chain uses TRBV5-1 with TRBJ2-5, with 14 bases matching TRBD2. From germline, CDR1 is SGHRS and CDR2 YFSETQ. The CDR3 length is 16 residues. The V gene end was trimmed by 4 bases and the J gene end by 5 bases; junction bases not matched to a gene: 7. The CDR3 DNA is TGCGCCAGCAGCGTAGGGGGACTAGCGGGGGCGGAGACCCAGTACTTC. Translating it yields CASSVGGLAGAETQYF.

For the CDR3, the DNA is TGTGCCAGCTCACTGAAAGGGGGGGCACAGCCCCAGCATTTT. Encoded protein: CASSLKGGAQPQHF. The chain is built from TRBV18 and TRBJ1-5, with D possibly matching TRBD1 (6 bases). CDR3 length: 14 residues. Germline lookup yields CDR1 KGHSH and CDR2 LQKENI. Trimming took off 4 bases at V and 7 bases at J, with 14 bases between the two ends.

The rearrangement links TRBV10-1 to TRBJ2-7; D might be TRBD2 (5 bases). V was clipped by 2 bases and J by 3 bases, with 8 bases between them. Per germline, CDR1 WNHNN and CDR2 SYGVQD (reference sequence). The CDR3 extends over 13 amino acids. The CDR3 DNA reads TGCGCCAGCAGTGAGGGGAGCAGCTACGAGCAGTACTTC. It encodes CASSEGSSYEQYF.

The chain is built from TRBV29-1 and TRBJ2-3, with D unresolved. Trimming left V 3 bases short and J 2 bases short, with 6 bases between. The germline V gene encodes CDR1 SQVTM and CDR2 ANQGSEA. The CDR3 is 12 residues long. CDR3 region: CSVDATTDTQYF. The CDR3 DNA sequence: TGCAGCGTTGACGCTACCACAGATACGCAGTATTTT.

The chain is built from TRBV6-7 and TRBJ2-1; TRBD2 might be the D (5 bases). TRBV6-7 belongs to the ORF category, with a function that is uncertain. V lost 6 bases and J 3 bases, leaving 30 bases between the germline ends. The CDR3 is 20 amino acids. The CDR3 loop reads CASRGQDGEGSQAVYNEQFF. The DNA for the CDR3 is TGTGCCAGCAGGGGTCAGGACGGTGAAGGGAGTCAAGCCGTCTACAATGAGCAGTTCTTC.

V and J are TRBV5-1 and TRBJ2-6; 7 nucleotides line up with TRBD1. The CDR3 runs to 16 residues. Germline V gene sequence: CDR1 SGHRS, CDR2 YFSETQ. Germline trimming cut 0 bases from V and 5 bases from J; bases unmatched to any gene: 5. CDR3 DNA: TGCGCCAGCAGCTTGGAAGGGGGCCTTTGGGCCAACGTCCTGACTTTC. Protein product: CASSLEGGLWANVLTF.